Shown below are 20 T cell receptor beta chains from a single sample sequenced in a study of shared clonotypes between healthy human individuals. CD45RO-negative CD8 cells positively selected for CCR7 made up the naive population, which excluded terminally differentiated effector memory CD45RA+ cells. Here immunoSEQ multiplex PCR was the method, and the copy in TCRdb shows in-frame clones only, minus some. The sample holds some 630,000 clones; about 95% are singletons and the top ten take 0.11%. Sequencing was done on a sample of naive CD8+ T cells sorted from blood. These receptors were obtained from a young woman in good health.

The chain joins TRBV5-6 to TRBJ2-7, with D maybe TRBD1 (7 bases). CDR1 is SGHDT, CDR2 YYEEEE, per germline. V was trimmed by 4 bases and J by 4 bases, leaving 18 bases between them. The CDR3 extends over 15 amino acids. The DNA for the CDR3 is TGTGCCAGCAGCCCGTCGGAGGGGGCGAGTTACGAGCAGTACTTC. Translation gives CASSPSEGASYEQYF.

The chain couples TRBV5-1 to TRBJ2-7; 13 bases are a match to TRBD2. The V and J ends lost 4 bases and 0 bases, in that order; junction bases with no gene match: 7. The CDR3 is made up of 17 amino acids. Germline V CDR1 and CDR2: SGHRS, YFSETQ. DNA of the CDR3: TGCGCCAGCAGCCCTATAACTAGCGGGAGGGCCTCCTACGAGCAGTACTTC. Translating it yields CASSPITSGRASYEQYF.

This chain links TRBV28 with TRBJ1-1, with TRBD1 matching 8 bases. Germline lookup yields CDR1 MDHEN and CDR2 SYDVKM. The CDR3 length is 16 residues. V lost 3 bases to trimming and J lost 7 bases; unmatched junction nucleotides: 13. CDR3: CASSFPQDREESEAFF. CDR3 bases: TGTGCCAGCAGTTTCCCTCAGGACAGGGAGGAGAGTGAAGCTTTCTTT.

This clone has more than one count but fewer than ten. CDR3 in DNA: TGTGCCAGCAGTGTGAGCAGACACACCGGGGAGCTGTTTTTT. Its translation: CASSVSRHTGELFF. This sequence joins TRBV2 and TRBJ2-2; D gene uncertain. Germline V lookup: CDR1 SNHLY, CDR2 FYNNEI. There are 14 residues in the CDR3. The V end lost 4 bases, the J end lost 3 bases, and 9 bases lay between the germline ends.

This clone has a single count. V usage is TRBV4-1 and J usage is TRBJ2-7, with 8 bases that match TRBD1. V lost 2 bases, J lost 1 base, and 7 bases stayed unmatched. Germline CDR1 reads MGHRA; CDR2 reads YSYEKL. The CDR3 has 16 residues. The CDR3 bases are TGCGCCAGCAGCCAACTAGACAGGGGTGGGTCCTACGAGCAGTACTTC. Its translation: CASSQLDRGGSYEQYF.

Notes on this clone: Distinct nucleotide sequences in the sample also encode this CDR3. This CDR3 reads CAWSAGQGYEQYF. The CDR3 coding sequence is TGTGCCTGGAGCGCGGGGCAGGGCTACGAGCAGTACTTC. J is TRBJ2-7 and V is TRBV30; a possible D gene is TRBD2 (6 bases). CDR3 length: 13 amino acids. V lost 3 bases and J lost 3, with 12 bases in between. The germline V gene encodes CDR1 GTSNPN and CDR2 SVGIG (reference sequence).

Turning to this clone: The sample has other DNA sequences that encode this CDR3 too. The chain employs TRBV9 and TRBJ2-7; 7 bases match TRBD2. CDR1 and CDR2 (germline): SGDLS, YYNGEE. Trimming cost V 4 bases and J 0 bases; bases outside gene matches: 7. This CDR3 has 15 residues. CDR3 protein: CASSPGGGGSYEQYF. The CDR3 DNA is TGTGCCAGCAGCCCCGGAGGCGGGGGCTCCTACGAGCAGTACTTC.

The J gene is TRBJ2-7, the V gene TRBV6-1; 7 nucleotides line up with TRBD2. The V and J ends lost 1 base and 3 bases, in that order; junction bases with no gene match: 9. The CDR3 has 16 residues. Per germline, CDR1 MNHNS and CDR2 SASEGT. In DNA form, the CDR3 reads TGTGCCAGCAGTGAAGGGCTCATAGCGGGCATCTACGAGCAGTACTTC. Protein sequence: CASSEGLIAGIYEQYF.

The genes are TRBV7-2 and TRBJ2-3, with D unclear. Germline CDR1 reads SGHTA; CDR2 reads FQGNSA. The CDR3 runs to 17 residues. V lost 0 bases and J lost 4, with 17 bases in between. CDR3 protein: CASSLAWTELIADTQYF. In nucleotides, the CDR3 is TGTGCCAGCAGCTTAGCGTGGACCGAGCTGATTGCAGATACGCAGTATTTT.

The chain joins TRBV27 to TRBJ2-7, with TRBD1 matching 9 bases. This CDR3 has 16 amino acids. Germline V gene data show CDR1 as MNHEY and CDR2 as SMNVEV (reference sequence). V gave up 7 bases and J gave up 5 bases; unmatched junction bases: 15. CDR3 bases: TGTGCCAGCACCCAAGGGTATGGGACAGGGTCCAACGAGCAGTACTTC. As protein: CASTQGYGTGSNEQYF.

The J gene is TRBJ2-1, the V gene TRBV28; TRBD2 aligns across 15 bases. The V and J ends lost 6 bases and 1 base, in that order; junction bases with no gene match: 10. The CDR3 contains 19 residues. CDR1 and CDR2 from the germline V gene are MDHEN and SYDVKM. This chain's CDR3 is CASRQPGLAGGSSYNEQFF. The CDR3, as DNA: TGTGCCAGCAGGCAACCGGGACTAGCGGGAGGTTCGTCCTACAATGAGCAGTTCTTC. The variable domain in full, with the rest retrieved from reference TRBV28 and TRBJ2-1, is DVKVTQSSRYLVKRTGEKVFLECVQDMDHENMFWYRQDPGLGLRLIYFSYDVKMKEKGDIPEGYSVSREKKERFSLILESASTNQTSMYLCASRQPGLAGGSSYNEQFFGPGTRLTVL.

The rearrangement joins TRBV30 to TRBJ1-6; the D is unclear. The V end was cut by 0 bases, the J end by 10 bases, with 10 bases between. This CDR3 has 13 amino acids. Germline V lookup: CDR1 GTSNPN, CDR2 SVGIG (reference sequence). The CDR3 region is CAWSVRGASPLHF. CDR3 coding DNA: TGTGCCTGGAGTGTACGAGGTGCGTCACCCCTCCACTTT. The full variable domain, rest sourced from reference TRBV30 and TRBJ1-6, is SQTIHQWPATLVQPVGSPLSLECTVEGTSNPNLYWYRQAAGRGLQLLFYSVGIGQISSEVPQNLSASRPQDRQFILSSKKLLLSDSGFYLCAWSVRGASPLHFGNGTRLTVT.

A note on this clone: Germline and junction disagree at one end, which may indicate a read error. The chain recombines TRBV19 with TRBJ2-1; D unclear. The CDR3 totals 13 residues. Looked up from germline, CDR1 is LNHDA and CDR2 is SQIVND (reference sequence). The CDR3 nucleotides are TGTGCCAGTAGTATACCTGGGTACAGTGAGCAGTTCTTC. Residues: CASSIPGYSEQFF.

The chain has TRBV6-5 and TRBJ2-1; tentative D call: TRBD1 (5 bases). Trimming took off 5 bases at V and 9 bases at J, with 17 bases between the two ends. This CDR3 region has 14 residues. Germline assignment: CDR1 MNHEY and CDR2 SVGAGI. The chain's CDR3 is CASSHFDQGGEQFF. For the CDR3, the DNA is TGTGCCAGCAGTCACTTTGACCAGGGCGGTGAGCAGTTCTTC.

This clone was seen only once. The V gene is TRBV27, the J gene TRBJ2-3; 9 positions match TRBD1. V was clipped by 2 bases and J by 7 bases; unmatched bases: 4. Per the germline V gene, CDR1 is MNHEY and CDR2 is SMNVEV (reference sequence). This CDR3 has 14 residues. The CDR3 DNA is TGTGCCAGCAGTTTAGGGACAGGGTGGAATACGCAGTATTTT. Translation gives CASSLGTGWNTQYF.

The chain recombines TRBV11-2 with TRBJ2-5, with D tentatively TRBD1 or TRBD2 (5 bases each). Between the trimmed V and J ends, which lost 0 bases and 1 base, there was a span of 9 bases. The CDR3 contains 15 residues. Germline V CDR1 and CDR2: SGHAT, FQNNGV. In DNA, the CDR3 is TGTGCCAGCAGCTTAGATGGGGGATTCCAAGAGACCCAGTACTTC. It codes for CASSLDGGFQETQYF.

The V call is TRBV28, the J call TRBJ2-3; D unclear. CDR1 is MDHEN and CDR2 is SYDVKM in the germline V gene. This CDR3 has 16 amino acids. The ends were cut back, 2 bases at V and 2 bases at J, with 14 bases in the middle. This CDR3 reads CASSLGFYSPTDTQYF. In DNA, the CDR3 is TGTGCCAGCAGTTTAGGATTCTACAGCCCCACAGATACGCAGTATTTT.

V is TRBV29-1 and J is TRBJ1-4; 8 positions agree with TRBD1. Germline CDR1 and CDR2: SQVTM and ANQGSEA. Trimming at V came to 0 bases and at J to 4 bases, leaving 7 bases not matched to a gene. CDR3 size: 16 residues. CDR3 sequence: CSVEDRSGGLNEKLFF. The CDR3 DNA reads TGCAGCGTTGAAGATCGGTCAGGGGGCCTTAATGAAAAACTGTTTTTT.

The chain is built from TRBV30 and TRBJ2-3; D unclear. Trimming cost V 2 bases and J 5 bases, with 8 bases left between them. CDR1 is GTSNPN, CDR2 SVGIG, per germline (reference sequence). The CDR3 contains 12 residues. CDR3 region: CAWSPSGDTQYF. The CDR3 coding sequence is TGTGCCTGGAGTCCCTCCGGAGATACGCAGTATTTT. The full variable domain, rest sourced from reference TRBV30 and TRBJ2-3, is SQTIHQWPATLVQPVGSPLSLECTVEGTSNPNLYWYRQAAGRGLQLLFYSVGIGQISSEVPQNLSASRPQDRQFILSSKKLLLSDSGFYLCAWSPSGDTQYFGPGTRLTVL.

This chain connects TRBV27 to TRBJ2-7; the match to TRBD1 covers 11 bases. Germline CDR1 reads MNHEY; CDR2 reads SMNVEV (reference sequence). The CDR3 length is 14 residues. With 9 bases clipped from V and 4 bases from J, the junction kept 8 bases outside the gene matches. CDR3 sequence: CASTRTGGAYEQYF. CDR3 DNA sequence: TGTGCCAGTACGAGGACAGGGGGCGCTTACGAGCAGTACTTC.